This entry concerns a single T cell receptor beta chain. What it binds is unknown. These data originate in a study of shared clonotypes between healthy human individuals. Study-wide context: The study used three CD4 naive, three CD4 memory, two CD8 naive and one CD8 memory plate per donor.

Researchers ran the assay at a deep level. Sequencing was performed with immunoSEQ multiplex PCR; in TCRdb, only in-frame clones are kept and a portion is missing. Of around 2,100,000 clones listed, about 95% are singletons. Germline V gene lookup returns CDR1 SGHKS and CDR2 YYEKEE (reference sequence). The CDR3 covers 15 residues. Trimming left V 1 base short and J 2 bases short, with 11 bases between. The naive CD8 population came from CD45RO-negative cells selected for CCR7, without terminally differentiated effector memory CD45RA+ cells. All donors qualified as healthy HIV-negative adults and had experienced no recent acute infections or vaccinations. Findings and caveats of the study: A handful of donors showed sharing of approximately 5% of naive CD4 clonotypes.

The V gene is TRBV5-5, the J gene TRBJ2-3; D is undetermined. Material for sequencing was naive CD8+ T cells sorted from blood. This TCR was sampled from a man aged 18 to 29 in good health. The DNA of the CDR3 is TGTGCCAGCAGCTTGTTTAGGACGGACACAGATACGCAGTATTTT. Translation: CASSLFRTDTDTQYF.